Listed below are T cell receptor beta chains from one sample, sequenced in a study of T-cell memory formation after mild COVID-19. TCRdb re-called the 5' RACE reads through MiXCR, storing one row per CDR3 protein. Among approximately 440,000 distinct CDR3 sequences, about 20% were seen once, and the ten largest hold about 8.8%. The specimen sequenced was PBMCs or a T cell subset sorted from them (not recorded which). The receptors come from an adult woman who had mild COVID-19 (a few samples of this study predate the infection). Cell type and time point are not known. Both conserved end residues are part of each CDR3. Part of the rows lack a size; the others show once, few, many or a class for expanded clones.

v_gene	abundance	j_gene	CDR3aa
TRBV11-2	-	TRBJ2-2	CASSLHRNTGELFF
TRBV30	once	TRBJ1-2	CAWGTPQGTNYGYTF
TRBV3-1	few	TRBJ1-2	CASITAGGGYTF
TRBV28	-	TRBJ1-2	CASSFPTGGVFSGYTF
TRBV29-1	-	TRBJ1-1	CSVPTGSTEAFF
TRBV24-1	many	TRBJ1-1	CATSVGQGAGNTEAFF
TRBV7-8	-	TRBJ1-2	CASSLGRFLSYGYTF
TRBV7-2	-	TRBJ2-3	CASSLTPNTDTQYF
TRBV12-3/TRBV12-4	-	TRBJ1-6	CASSLRDRRFSPLHF
TRBV27	-	TRBJ1-4	CASSPDLSTEKLFF
TRBV7-2	-	TRBJ1-2	CASSYQGAGGYTF
TRBV5-1	few	TRBJ1-5	CASSRDSGGHQPQHF
TRBV4-1	-	TRBJ1-4	CASSQVGKVPEKLFF
TRBV7-9	few	TRBJ1-3	CASSRGTATLYSGNTIYF
TRBV14	-	TRBJ2-1	CASSQPTSIEQFF
TRBV5-1	-	TRBJ1-2	CASSLDLGRSYGYTF
TRBV11-2	few	TRBJ2-7	CASSLNEQYF
TRBV7-2	-	TRBJ2-5	CASSLGTSGSFGTQYF
TRBV24-1	-	TRBJ2-7	CATSETRSPYEQYF
TRBV7-2	few	TRBJ1-2	CASSFKGANYGYTF
TRBV9	-	TRBJ2-1	CASSVEGLAGTGRDEQFF
TRBV6-5	few	TRBJ1-1	CASSYFDSDTEAFF
TRBV10-3	few	TRBJ1-5	CAIGGVSNQPQHF
TRBV4-2	-	TRBJ2-6	CASSQDLAGGSYGANVLTF
TRBV29-1	-	TRBJ1-4	CSVGAREKLFF
TRBV29-1	-	TRBJ1-1	CSVLGGTEAFF
TRBV12-3/TRBV12-4	few	TRBJ2-3	CASRAGSTDTQYF
TRBV4-1	-	TRBJ2-1	CASSQALAGGQFF
TRBV5-1	few	TRBJ2-2	CASSLGPLGTGELFF
TRBV7-3	few	TRBJ2-7	CASSLNPAGEYEQYF
TRBV20-1	few	TRBJ1-5	CSASPGTDVRGGQPQHF
TRBV12-3/TRBV12-4	few	TRBJ1-2	CASSAGEARGYGYTF
TRBV29-1	-	TRBJ2-5	CSVERDRVGETQYF